This T cell receptor (beta chain) was observed in a study of spatial heterogeneity in lung cancer. Whole-study findings and limits: For expanded intratumoral alpha and beta TCRs, counts tracked tumor mutation counts.

As to time point: sample taken at primary tumor resection. TCRdb processed the 5' RACE reads anew with MiXCR; each CDR3 protein has one entry. Of around 19,000 distinct CDR3 sequences listed, about 6% were seen once; the top ten hold approximately 3.7%. Between the trimmed V and J ends, which lost 2 bases and 4 bases, there was a span of 3 bases. This CDR3 spans 12 amino acids. This clonotype was counted between two and nine times. Its specificity is not known. The clonotype originates from a female donor with early-stage non-small cell lung cancer. The sequencing used lung tumor tissue, collected at surgery. The chain carries TRBV12-3 or TRBV12-4 and TRBJ1-3; D not resolved. The CDR3 region has the DNA TGTGCCAGCAGTTTACAGGGAAACACCATATATTTT. This encodes CASSLQGNTIYF.